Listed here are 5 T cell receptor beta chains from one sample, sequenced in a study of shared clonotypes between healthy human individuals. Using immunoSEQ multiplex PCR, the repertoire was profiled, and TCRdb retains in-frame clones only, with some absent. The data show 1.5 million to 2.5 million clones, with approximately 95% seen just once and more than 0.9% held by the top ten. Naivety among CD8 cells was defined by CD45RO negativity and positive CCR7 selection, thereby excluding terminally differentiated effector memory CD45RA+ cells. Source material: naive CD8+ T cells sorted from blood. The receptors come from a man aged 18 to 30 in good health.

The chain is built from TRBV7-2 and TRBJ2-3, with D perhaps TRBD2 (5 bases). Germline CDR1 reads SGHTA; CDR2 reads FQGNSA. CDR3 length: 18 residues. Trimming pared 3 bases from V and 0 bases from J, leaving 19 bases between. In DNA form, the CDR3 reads TGTGCCAGCAGCTTCCCCGGACTCGAAACAACTAGCACAGATACGCAGTATTTT. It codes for CASSFPGLETTSTDTQYF.

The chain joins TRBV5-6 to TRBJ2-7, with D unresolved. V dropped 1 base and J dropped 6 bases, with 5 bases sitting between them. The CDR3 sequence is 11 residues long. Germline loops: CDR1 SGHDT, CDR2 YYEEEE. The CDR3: CASSLRAEQYF. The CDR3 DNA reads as TGTGCCAGCAGCTTGCGGGCCGAGCAGTACTTC.

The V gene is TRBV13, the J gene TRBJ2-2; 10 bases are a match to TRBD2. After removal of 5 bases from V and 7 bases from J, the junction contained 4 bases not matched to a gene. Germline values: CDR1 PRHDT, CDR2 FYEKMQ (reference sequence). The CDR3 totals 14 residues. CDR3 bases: TGTGCCAGCAGCCCCGGACTAGCGGTCGGGGAGCTGTTTTTT. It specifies CASSPGLAVGELFF.

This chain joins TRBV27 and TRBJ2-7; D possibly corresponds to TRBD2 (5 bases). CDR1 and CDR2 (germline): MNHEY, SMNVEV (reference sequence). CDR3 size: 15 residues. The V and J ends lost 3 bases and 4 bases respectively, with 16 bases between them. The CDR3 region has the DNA TGTGCCAGCAGTTTGAGGGCGGAATTAATTTACGAGCAGTACTTC. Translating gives CASSLRAELIYEQYF.

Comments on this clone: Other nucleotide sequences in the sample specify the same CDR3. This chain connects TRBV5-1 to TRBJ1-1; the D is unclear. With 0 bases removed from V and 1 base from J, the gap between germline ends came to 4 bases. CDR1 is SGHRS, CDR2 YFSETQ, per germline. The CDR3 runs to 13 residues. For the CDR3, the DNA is TGCGCCAGCAGCTTGGGAGCGAACACTGAAGCTTTCTTT. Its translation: CASSLGANTEAFF.